This T cell receptor (beta chain) was sequenced in a study of beta chain features in type 1 diabetes. Overall study findings and caveats: Shorter TCRB CDR3s, moderately but significantly so, were found in Type 1 diabetes patients in all four CD4+ subsets.

The table lists this clone with a few counts. Its antigen is still unknown. J was trimmed by 2 bases and V by 0 bases; bases with no gene match: 6. CDR3 length equals 16 residues. The germline CDR1 and CDR2 sequences are SGHNT and YYREEE (reference sequence). Every isolated RNA sample was fully reverse transcribed, so sequencing captured expressed TCRB transcripts. The repertoire was sequenced with immunoSEQ multiplex PCR; TCRdb's copy has only in-frame clones and lacks some. Among 300,000 to 350,000 clones listed, around 8.5% were seen once. V and J are TRBV5-4 and TRBJ2-3; 7 positions match TRBD2. This sequence was found in a man aged 25-45 years with type 1 diabetes. Sequences were obtained from central memory CD4+ T cells from blood. For the CDR3, the DNA is TGTGCCAGCAGCTTGGGGCGGGGGTTAACCACAGATACGCAGTATTTT. Its translation: CASSLGRGLTTDTQYF.